The 2 T cell receptor beta chains presented below share a single source sample, sequenced in a study of T-cell reconstitution after alpha-beta-depleted transplantation in children. A library of TCRbeta sequences, prepared with unique molecular identifiers, was generated. TCRdb reprocessed the PCR reads via MiXCR and lists one record per CDR3 protein. The sample yields about 540,000 distinct CDR3 sequences, roughly 27% seen once. This specimen was PBMCs, taken before TCRalphabeta/CD19-depleted stem cell transplant. These receptors were taken from a boy in the first two years of life with Wiskott-Aldrich syndrome, due to receive a stem cell transplant.

J is TRBJ2-1 and V is TRBV10-1; TRBD1 agrees at 8 bases. This CDR3 is 12 amino acids long. Germline lookup yields CDR1 WNHNN and CDR2 SYGVQD (reference sequence). The V gene end was trimmed by 11 bases and the J gene end by 4 bases; junction bases not matched to a gene: 4. The CDR3 loop reads CASGGFYNEQFF. In DNA, the CDR3 is TGCGCCTCAGGGGGCTTTTACAATGAGCAGTTCTTC.

The rearrangement uses TRBV5-1 and TRBJ2-1, with a possible D match to TRBD2 (6 bases). CDR1 and CDR2 from the germline V gene are SGHRS and YFSETQ. The CDR3 length is 15 residues. V dropped 3 bases and J dropped 7 bases, with 17 bases sitting between them. The CDR3 loop reads CASSWNVGGANEQFF. The CDR3 bases are TGCGCCAGCAGCTGGAACGTAGGAGGGGCGAATGAGCAGTTCTTC.